Each of the 27 T cell receptor beta chains below was sequenced from the same sample in a study of T cell clones after liver transplantation. TCRdb's table, derived via immunoSEQ multiplex PCR, lists solely in-frame clones and lacks some. The sample holds 20,000 to 25,000 clones, approximately 93% seen once. Material: CD8+ T cells from blood, obtained less than 27 months after liver transplant. These TCRs come from a human patient who received a liver transplant. Some of the T cells might come from the graft donor.

V is TRBV5-1 and J is TRBJ2-5; D remains unclear. Between the trimmed V and J ends, which lost 0 bases and 0 bases, there was a span of 6 bases. Per germline, CDR1 SGHRS and CDR2 YFSETQ. This CDR3 has 14 amino acids. The CDR3 spells CASSLVGYQETQYF. CDR3 coding DNA: TGCGCCAGCAGCTTGGTGGGGTACCAAGAGACCCAGTACTTC.

J is TRBJ2-5 and V is TRBV4-1; perhaps TRBD2 as D (6 bases). The V gene lost 8 bases and the J gene lost 3 bases, with 13 bases spanning the gap. This CDR3 spans 13 amino acids. Germline values: CDR1 MGHRA, CDR2 YSYEKL. Written as DNA, the CDR3 is TGCGCCAGCGCGGCCCCGGGAGAAGAGACCCAGTACTTC. Protein: CASAAPGEETQYF.

The chain combines TRBV7-9 with TRBJ2-7, with a tentative D call TRBD2 (6 bases). From germline, CDR1 is SEHNR and CDR2 FQNEAQ (reference sequence). The V gene lost 2 bases and the J gene lost 2 bases, with 10 bases spanning the gap. CDR3 length equals 14 residues. The CDR3 here is CASSLSGTPYEQYF. In DNA, the CDR3 is TGTGCCAGCAGCTTATCGGGGACTCCCTACGAGCAGTACTTC.

The chain joins TRBV7-6 to TRBJ2-1; D not resolved. The CDR3 extends over 13 amino acids. Germline-derived CDR1 and CDR2 are SGHVS and FNYEAQ. Trimming cost V 5 bases and J 7 bases, with 12 bases left between them. The chain's CDR3 is CASSPDKWNEQFF. CDR3 sequence (DNA): TGTGCCAGCAGCCCCGACAAATGGAATGAGCAGTTCTTC.

The chain employs TRBV5-5 and TRBJ2-7; 7 bases are a match to TRBD2. Germline V lookup: CDR1 SGHKS, CDR2 YYEKEE (reference sequence). CDR3 length: 15 residues. Trimming at V came to 3 bases and at J to 3 bases, leaving 9 bases not matched to a gene. CDR3 in amino acids: CASSWKTAGNYEQYF. In DNA, the CDR3 is TGTGCCAGCAGCTGGAAGACAGCGGGGAACTACGAGCAGTACTTC.

V and J are TRBV21-1 and TRBJ2-2; TRBD1 is taken as the D call from the table, unchecked against the DNA. TRBV21-1 is classified as a pseudogene. The CDR3 loop spans 16 amino acids. This CDR3 is CASICRDSTNTGELFF. The CDR3 region has the DNA TGTGCCAGCATTTGCCGGGACAGTACGAACACCGGGGAGCTGTTTTTT.

The CDR3 DNA follows: TGTGCCAGCAGCTATCCGGGCAGGGAGGCCTACACCGGGGAGCTGTTTTTT. Its translation: CASSYPGREAYTGELFF. The chain links TRBV7-8 to TRBJ2-2, with a weak D call TRBD2 (6 bases). This CDR3 contains 17 residues. The V and J ends lost 4 bases and 3 bases respectively, with 18 bases between them. From germline, CDR1 is SGHVS and CDR2 FQNEAQ.

The chain uses TRBV5-4 and TRBJ1-1, with a possible D match to TRBD1 (6 bases). V lost 0 bases and J lost 7, with 13 bases in between. The CDR3 contains 14 residues. Germline lookup yields CDR1 SGHNT and CDR2 YYREEE (reference sequence). The CDR3 protein is CASSLVTGRVEAFF. The CDR3, as DNA: TGTGCCAGCAGCTTGGTAACAGGGAGAGTTGAAGCTTTCTTT.

J is TRBJ2-7 and V is TRBV27; 8 positions agree with TRBD1. The V gene's germline CDR1 is MNHEY and CDR2 SMNVEV (reference sequence). Unmatched junction bases numbered 7, after V lost 2 bases and J lost 4 bases. This CDR3 has 15 residues. The CDR3 bases are TGTGCCAGCAGTTTACGGGCAGGGGGCCGGTACGAGCAGTACTTC. Its translation is CASSLRAGGRYEQYF.

The chain is built from TRBV27 and TRBJ1-5, with D unclear. This CDR3 is 14 amino acids long. V was clipped by 6 bases and J by 5 bases, with 14 bases between them. Germline loops: CDR1 MNHEY, CDR2 SMNVEV (reference sequence). CDR3 sequence reads: CASSSSLLDQPQHF. Written as DNA, the CDR3 is TGTGCCAGCAGCTCCTCCTTATTAGATCAGCCCCAGCATTTT.

The gene calls are TRBV7-9 and TRBJ1-1; no clear D gene. The CDR3 runs to 14 residues. The germline gives CDR1 SEHNR, CDR2 FQNEAQ (reference sequence). The V end was cut by 0 bases, the J end by 3 bases, with 8 bases between. CDR3 in amino acids: CASSLAGRYTEAFF. The CDR3 coding sequence is TGTGCCAGCAGCTTAGCGGGGAGGTACACTGAAGCTTTCTTT. Full variable domain (rest looked up from reference TRBV7-9 and TRBJ1-1): DTGVSQNPRHKITKRGQNVTFRCDPISEHNRLYWYRQTLGQGPEFLTYFQNEAQLEKSRLLSDRFSAERPKGSFSTLEIQRTEQGDSAMYLCASSLAGRYTEAFFGQGTRLTVV.

The CDR3, as DNA: TGTGCCAGCAGTTTACTCCCACAGGGATCTTTCTACGAGCAGTACTTC. Protein: CASSLLPQGSFYEQYF. This chain uses TRBV28 with TRBJ2-7; possible D gene TRBD1, 6 bases. Trimming removed 2 bases from V and 3 bases from J, with 17 bases in between. There are 16 residues in the CDR3. Germline assignment: CDR1 MDHEN and CDR2 SYDVKM.

A single count supports this clone. This rearrangement joins TRBV27 to TRBJ2-2; 7 nucleotides line up with TRBD1. J gave up 5 bases and V 4 bases, and 10 bases lay outside the gene matches. From germline, CDR1 is MNHEY and CDR2 SMNVEV (reference sequence). The CDR3 contains 16 residues. The CDR3 here is CASSWGRQGRTGELFF. The CDR3 DNA sequence: TGTGCCAGCAGTTGGGGGAGACAGGGACGGACCGGGGAGCTGTTTTTT.

V and J are TRBV2 and TRBJ2-1; TRBD2 agrees at 7 bases. The CDR3 covers 15 residues. CDR1 is SNHLY and CDR2 is FYNNEI in the germline V gene. Losses at the gene ends were 0 bases for V and 8 bases for J; bases not matched to a gene: 7. The CDR3 sequence: CASSEAGREFDEQFF. DNA of the CDR3: TGTGCCAGCAGTGAAGCGGGGAGGGAATTTGATGAGCAGTTCTTC. Filled out from reference TRBV2 and TRBJ2-1, the complete variable domain reads EPEVTQTPSHQVTQMGQEVILRCVPISNHLYFYWYRQILGQKVEFLVSFYNNEISEKSEIFDDQFSVERPDGSNFTLKIRSTKLEDSAMYFCASSEAGREFDEQFFGPGTRLTVL.

The rearrangement joins TRBV11-2 to TRBJ2-7; TRBD1 aligns across 8 bases. Losses at the gene ends were 4 bases for V and 3 bases for J; bases not matched to a gene: 8. The CDR3 length is 15 residues. CDR1 SGHAT and CDR2 FQNNGV come from the germline V gene. CDR3 nucleotides: TGTGCCAGCAGCTCAGGACAGGGAATTGACTACGAGCAGTACTTC. Encoded protein: CASSSGQGIDYEQYF.

V usage is TRBV6-5 and J usage is TRBJ2-2, with D unresolved. Germline V gives CDR1 MNHEY, CDR2 SVGAGI. This CDR3 region has 14 residues. Trimming pared 2 bases from V and 5 bases from J, leaving 9 bases between. For the CDR3, the DNA is TGTGCCAGCAGTTACATAGGAACAACCGGGGAGCTGTTTTTT. It translates to CASSYIGTTGELFF.

The chain is built from TRBV5-8 and TRBJ2-7; D is unclear. This CDR3 is 11 amino acids long. The germline CDR1 and CDR2 sequences are SGHTS and YDEGEE. V lost 4 bases to trimming and J lost 3 bases, with 5 bases between them. CDR3 residues: CASSPGYEQYF. The CDR3 DNA reads as TGTGCCAGCAGCCCGGGCTACGAGCAGTACTTC.

The chain links TRBV5-6 to TRBJ2-7; D unclear. Germline CDR1 and CDR2: SGHDT and YYEEEE. Trimming took off 1 base at V and 3 bases at J, with 5 bases between the two ends. This CDR3 comprises 12 residues. CDR3 sequence (DNA): TGTGCCAGCAGCTTGCAGGACTACGAGCAGTACTTC. It encodes CASSLQDYEQYF.

J is TRBJ2-1 and V is TRBV7-3; the match to TRBD2 covers 10 bases. CDR1 is SGHTA and CDR2 is FQGTGA in the germline V gene. After removal of 6 bases from V and 4 bases from J, the junction contained 3 bases not matched to a gene. This CDR3 is 14 amino acids long. CDR3 region: CASRASGRYNEQFF. Here the CDR3 DNA reads TGTGCCAGCAGGGCTAGCGGGAGATACAATGAGCAGTTCTTC.

The chain links TRBV4-2 to TRBJ2-7, with TRBD2 identical over 11 bases. CDR1 LGHNA and CDR2 YNFKEQ come from the germline V gene. The CDR3 has 16 residues. The ends lost 0 bases at V and 4 bases at J; junction bases unmatched: 5. CDR3 loop: CASSQDRGLAGYEQYF. Here the CDR3 DNA reads TGTGCCAGCAGCCAAGATCGTGGACTAGCGGGTTACGAGCAGTACTTC.

The genes are TRBV28 and TRBJ1-4; D remains unclear. Trimming stripped 6 bases from V and 5 bases from J, with 13 bases between. The CDR3 runs 14 residues. Germline V gene lookup returns CDR1 MDHEN and CDR2 SYDVKM. The CDR3 DNA reads as TGTGCCAGCAGATCAGAGCAGTTAAATGAAAAACTGTTTTTT. Amino acid sequence: CASRSEQLNEKLFF.

The chain employs TRBV28 and TRBJ2-7, with D unresolved. Germline V gene data show CDR1 as MDHEN and CDR2 as SYDVKM. Trimming removed 5 bases from V and 4 bases from J, with 15 bases in between. This CDR3 comprises 14 residues. DNA for the CDR3: TGTGCCAGCAGTGCTGGGTACGACCCATACGAGCAGTACTTC. Translating gives CASSAGYDPYEQYF.

The rearrangement uses TRBV10-3 and TRBJ2-7; 9 bases agree with TRBD1. The CDR3 loop spans 15 amino acids. Trimming removed 10 bases from V and 1 base from J; junction bases left unmatched: 11. CDR1 is ENHRY and CDR2 is SYGVKD in the germline V gene. The CDR3 nucleotides are TGTGCCACTATAGTTGGGACAGGGCTTTCCTACGAGCAGTACTTC. Translation gives CATIVGTGLSYEQYF.

The chain uses TRBV30 and TRBJ2-7; tentatively, D is TRBD2 (6 bases). Between the trimmed V and J ends, which lost 0 bases and 5 bases, there was a span of 14 bases. The CDR3 runs to 14 residues. The germline V gene has CDR1 GTSNPN and CDR2 SVGIG (reference sequence). The CDR3 region has the DNA TGTGCCTGGAGTGTAGGAGTTGCGGGGAACGAGCAGTACTTC. Protein: CAWSVGVAGNEQYF.

This chain joins TRBV7-3 and TRBJ2-3, with a weak D call TRBD2 (6 bases). The CDR3 length is 15 residues. V lost 2 bases and J 1 base, leaving 10 bases between the germline ends. Germline V lookup: CDR1 SGHTA, CDR2 FQGTGA. CDR3 sequence (DNA): TGTGCCAGCAGCTTAGGAGGGTTTGGCACAGATACGCAGTATTTT. Translation: CASSLGGFGTDTQYF.

The rearrangement uses TRBV9 and TRBJ2-1; a weak D match, TRBD2 (6 bases). Germline assignment: CDR1 SGDLS and CDR2 YYNGEE. V lost 4 bases, J lost 2 bases, and 13 bases lay in between. This CDR3 has 15 amino acids. The CDR3 is CASSTAGDTYNEQFF. The DNA of the CDR3 is TGTGCCAGCAGCACAGCGGGTGATACCTACAATGAGCAGTTCTTC.

The chain links TRBV20-1 to TRBJ2-1, with a possible D match to TRBD2 (5 bases). The germline CDR1 and CDR2 sequences are DFQATT and SNEGSKA (reference sequence). CDR3 length equals 11 residues. Trimming cost V 6 bases and J 9 bases, with 12 bases left between them. The CDR3 sequence is CSAKLVIEQFF. The CDR3 DNA reads TGCAGTGCAAAACTAGTAATTGAGCAGTTCTTC.